There are many counts of the clone carrying this TCR beta chain. Its antigen is as yet unknown. This specimen comes from a study of T cell repertoires in cytomegalovirus infection. About the study: From public TCR beta signatures came an indication of both CMV infection and matching HLA type. Regarding the study as a whole: Accumulated public TCR beta family frequency recognized individuals carrying CMV together with the relevant HLA. It was HLA-C-restricted CMV-specific TCR beta clonotypes that dominated the response ex vivo.

V was pared by 4 bases and J by 0 bases, with 16 bases between. The CDR3 spans 16 residues. Germline V gene data show CDR1 as LGHNA and CDR2 as YNFKEQ. MiXCR was run by TCRdb on the reads, yielding one entry per CDR3 protein. The sample includes around 130,000 distinct CDR3 sequences, approximately 9.2% seen only once; the top ten take over 9.5%. The chain combines TRBV4-2 with TRBJ2-7, with D perhaps matching TRBD1 or TRBD2 (6 bases each). This TCR was sampled from a human donor in good health (CMV status not recorded). Some clones in this sample may be carry-over from other donors' samples. Sequencing used PBMCs. DNA of the CDR3: TGTGCCAGCAGCCCCTCAGAAGGGGGACTCTCCTACGAGCAGTACTTC. Protein product: CASSPSEGGLSYEQYF.